Presented here are 30 T cell receptor beta chains from one specimen sequenced in a study of T cells in Graves' hyperthyroidism and ophthalmopathy. The investigators amplified TCR beta CDR3 regions from RNA transcripts. First-round RT-PCR targeting the TCR CDR3 was performed with the HTBI primer set. MiXCR, applied by TCRdb to the multiplex PCR reads, yields one record per CDR3 protein. The sample has 600,000 to 750,000 distinct CDR3 sequences; 17% are singletons. What was sequenced was blood. These receptors originate from a man aged 50 to 60 with Graves' hyperthyroidism.

About this clonotype itself: This sequence may be a read error, since a much larger clone differs from it by one base. In nucleotides, the CDR3 is TGTGCCAGCAGCCAAGTACAGAAGAATTCACCCCTCCAGTTT. It is translated as CASSQVQKNSPLQF. The V call is TRBV3-1, the J call TRBJ1-6; D gene unclear. This CDR3 has 14 residues. Germline CDR1 LGHDT, CDR2 YNNKEL (reference sequence).

The chain is built from TRBV19 and TRBJ2-5; possibly TRBD2 for D (6 bases). Germline lookup yields CDR1 LNHDA and CDR2 SQIVND (reference sequence). The V end lost 4 bases, the J end lost 2 bases, and 17 bases lay between the germline ends. The CDR3 has 16 amino acids. The CDR3 region is CASSKPSRGAQETQYF. CDR3 in DNA: TGTGCCAGTAGTAAGCCCAGCCGCGGGGCTCAAGAGACCCAGTACTTC.

This clonotype was recorded many times. The rearrangement uses TRBV27 and TRBJ1-2; D is undetermined. CDR1 is MNHEY and CDR2 is SMNVEV in the germline V gene (reference sequence). Trimming left V 8 bases short and J 4 bases short, with 14 bases between. The CDR3 has 13 residues. The CDR3 DNA is TGTGCCAGCGGATGGTCCAGGAGCTATGGCTACACCTTC. Its protein is CASGWSRSYGYTF.

This clonotype was observed a few times. The V call is TRBV5-1, the J call TRBJ1-4; possibly TRBD1 for D (5 bases). Trimming stripped 0 bases from V and 6 bases from J, with 6 bases between. The CDR3 loop spans 13 amino acids. Germline CDR1 reads SGHRS; CDR2 reads YFSETQ. Here the CDR3 DNA reads TGCGCCAGCAGCTTGGCGACAGATGAAAAACTGTTTTTT. Amino acids: CASSLATDEKLFF.

This clonotype was observed at least ten times. The V call is TRBV12-3 or TRBV12-4, the J call TRBJ2-1; TRBD1 matches at 7 bases. The CDR3 loop spans 14 amino acids. J lost 5 bases, V lost 7 bases, and 8 bases had no gene match. CDR3 in DNA: TGTGCCAGCAAACCGGGACAGCAGAACAATGAGCAGTTCTTC. This codes for CASKPGQQNNEQFF.

This clonotype was observed at least ten times. V and J are TRBV12-3 or TRBV12-4 and TRBJ2-2; the match to TRBD2 covers 13 bases. Trimming cost V 6 bases and J 5 bases; bases outside gene matches: 3. The CDR3 has 15 residues. The CDR3 here is CASRVLAGGTGELFF. DNA of the CDR3: TGTGCCAGCAGAGTACTAGCGGGAGGGACCGGGGAGCTGTTTTTT.

This clonotype was counted many times. The CDR3 is CATSVPREDTQYF. The CDR3 DNA sequence: TGTGCCACCAGTGTACCCAGGGAGGATACGCAGTATTTT. The V gene is TRBV24-1, the J gene TRBJ2-3; either TRBD1 or TRBD2 may fit D (5 bases each). This CDR3 has 13 amino acids. V gave up 5 bases and J gave up 6 bases, with 11 bases separating them. In germline, CDR1 is KGHDR, CDR2 SFDVKD.

This chain uses TRBV28 with TRBJ1-1, with D perhaps TRBD1 (5 bases). CDR3 size: 15 residues. Germline V gene lookup returns CDR1 MDHEN and CDR2 SYDVKM. V shed 5 bases and J shed 6 bases, with 19 bases lying between them. CDR3 DNA sequence: TGTGCCAGCAGTCCCGGCAGCGGGGGGTTCGCTGAAGCTTTCTTT. This gives the protein CASSPGSGGFAEAFF. The full variable domain, with the rest looked up from reference TRBV28 and TRBJ1-1, is DVKVTQSSRYLVKRTGEKVFLECVQDMDHENMFWYRQDPGLGLRLIYFSYDVKMKEKGDIPEGYSVSREKKERFSLILESASTNQTSMYLCASSPGSGGFAEAFFGQGTRLTVV.

This clonotype showed up many times. The chain couples TRBV30 to TRBJ1-5; D call uncertain. Germline V gene lookup returns CDR1 GTSNPN and CDR2 SVGIG (reference sequence). The CDR3 runs 13 residues. Trimming removed 0 bases from V and 6 bases from J, with 9 bases in between. The CDR3 DNA sequence: TGTGCCTGGAGTGTGTCGGGGAGTCAGCCCCAGCATTTT. This encodes CAWSVSGSQPQHF.

This clonotype occurred many times. CDR3 region: CASSLWPRRLATEAFF. The CDR3 bases are TGTGCCAGCAGTTTATGGCCCCGACGGCTGGCCACTGAAGCTTTCTTT. The rearrangement joins TRBV28 to TRBJ1-1, with D hard to call. This CDR3 comprises 16 residues. V lost 0 bases and J lost 4, with 15 bases in between. Per the germline V gene, CDR1 is MDHEN and CDR2 is SYDVKM. Variable domain in full (rest from reference TRBV28 and TRBJ1-1): DVKVTQSSRYLVKRTGEKVFLECVQDMDHENMFWYRQDPGLGLRLIYFSYDVKMKEKGDIPEGYSVSREKKERFSLILESASTNQTSMYLCASSLWPRRLATEAFFGQGTRLTVV.

This chain connects TRBV19 to TRBJ2-1; 11 bases align to TRBD1. The V gene end was trimmed by 6 bases and the J gene end by 7 bases; junction bases not matched to a gene: 8. The germline V gene has CDR1 LNHDA and CDR2 SQIVND (reference sequence). CDR3 length: 15 amino acids. CDR3 protein: CASRDRGRRGNEQFF. CDR3 in DNA: TGTGCCAGTAGGGACAGGGGGCGGAGAGGGAATGAGCAGTTCTTC. Variable domain in full (rest from reference TRBV19 and TRBJ2-1): DGGITQSPKYLFRKEGQNVTLSCEQNLNHDAMYWYRQDPGQGLRLIYYSQIVNDFQKGDIAEGYSVSREKKESFPLTVTSAQKNPTAFYLCASRDRGRRGNEQFFGPGTRLTVL.

The sample holds many counts of this clonotype. The CDR3 loop reads CASSGDSSSYNEQFF. The CDR3 DNA follows: TGTGCCAGTAGCGGGGACTCGAGCTCCTACAATGAGCAGTTCTTC. The chain uses TRBV19 and TRBJ2-1; TRBD2 might be the D (6 bases). This CDR3 comprises 15 residues. In germline, CDR1 is LNHDA, CDR2 SQIVND (reference sequence). Between the trimmed V and J ends, which lost 6 bases and 0 bases, there was a span of 12 bases.

This clonotype has ten or more counts. V is TRBV12-3 or TRBV12-4 and J is TRBJ2-1; TRBD1 is a possible D gene (5 bases). The CDR3 is made up of 14 amino acids. V was shortened by 6 bases and J by 0 bases, with 9 bases between the two germline ends. The CDR3 nucleotides read TGTGCCAGCAGAGACAGAAGCTCCTACAATGAGCAGTTCTTC. Translation gives CASRDRSSYNEQFF.

For this clonotype: Possible read error: a much larger clone is one base away. The chain carries TRBV3-1 and TRBJ2-2; perhaps TRBD2 as D (6 bases). Per germline, CDR1 LGHDT and CDR2 YNNKEL (reference sequence). The CDR3 spans 14 residues. V was clipped by 4 bases and J by 2 bases, with 8 bases between them. The CDR3 DNA follows: TGTGCCAGCAGCCGGGACTTTAACACCGGGGAGCTGTTTTTT. It specifies CASSRDFNTGELFF. The full variable domain, its missing parts supplied by reference TRBV3-1 and TRBJ2-2, is DTAVSQTPKYLVTQMGNDKSIKCEQNLGHDTMYWYKQDSKKFLKIMFSYNNKELIINETVPNRFSPKSPDKAHLNLHINSLELGDSAVYFCASSRDFNTGELFFGEGSRLTVL.

The chain links TRBV9 to TRBJ2-3; TRBD2 matches 13 bases. Unmatched junction bases numbered 5, after V lost 2 bases and J lost 2 bases. The CDR3 spans 17 residues. Germline assignment: CDR1 SGDLS and CDR2 YYNGEE. The CDR3 loop reads CASSVGGLAGPTDTQYF. CDR3 DNA sequence: TGTGCCAGCAGCGTGGGGGGACTAGCGGGACCCACAGATACGCAGTATTTT.

The count of this clonotype is one. The DNA for the CDR3 is TGCAGCGTAAACCCCCCTAGCGGGAGCACAGATACGCAGTATTTT. Translating it yields CSVNPPSGSTDTQYF. J is TRBJ2-3 and V is TRBV29-1; TRBD2 aligns across 8 bases. Looked up from germline, CDR1 is SQVTM and CDR2 is ANQGSEA. The length of the CDR3 is 15 residues. Trimming cost V 6 bases and J 0 bases; bases outside gene matches: 8.

This clonotype was seen a few times. V gene TRBV18 combines with J gene TRBJ2-1; D ambiguous. The germline V gene has CDR1 KGHSH and CDR2 LQKENI. With 6 bases removed from V and 0 bases from J, the gap between germline ends came to 15 bases. CDR3 size: 16 residues. The CDR3 bases are TGTGCCAGCTCCCTCAAGGCGGTCCTCTCCTACAATGAGCAGTTCTTC. Encoded protein: CASSLKAVLSYNEQFF.

This clonotype has only a few counts. V usage is TRBV12-3 or TRBV12-4 and J usage is TRBJ1-2; 8 nucleotides agree with TRBD1. The CDR3 has 12 residues. V trimming: 10 bases; J trimming: 6 bases; junction bases outside the gene matches: 7. CDR3 sequence: CANAWTGHGYTF. CDR3 sequence (DNA): TGTGCCAATGCGTGGACAGGGCATGGCTACACCTTC.

Worth noting for this clonotype: This may be a read error: a much more frequent sequence differs by one nucleotide. V gene TRBV28 combines with J gene TRBJ2-7; TRBD2 aligns across 8 bases. Germline V gene data show CDR1 as MDHEN and CDR2 as SYDVKM. The CDR3 has 15 residues. The V and J ends lost 3 bases and 6 bases, in that order; junction bases with no gene match: 10. Here the CDR3 DNA reads TGTGCCAGCAGTTTCCAGACAGCGGGAGCTCCCGAGCAGTACTTC. Translated, it gives CASSFQTAGAPEQYF.

The table lists this clonotype with many counts. The rearrangement joins TRBV12-3 or TRBV12-4 to TRBJ2-1; 8 nucleotides line up with TRBD2. The CDR3 spans 15 residues. Trimming removed 4 bases from V and 2 bases from J; junction bases left unmatched: 4. CDR3 nucleotides: TGTGCCAGCAGTTACAGCGGGAGACCCTACAATGAGCAGTTCTTC. Translating gives CASSYSGRPYNEQFF.

This clonotype was seen many times. The CDR3 region is CASSAGQGNSPLHF. The CDR3 DNA reads as TGTGCCAGCAGCGCTGGACAGGGAAATTCACCCCTCCACTTT. This sequence joins TRBV11-2 and TRBJ1-6; TRBD1 matches at 8 bases. This CDR3 region has 14 residues. From germline, CDR1 is SGHAT and CDR2 FQNNGV. The junction had 4 bases not matched to a gene; V was cut back by 5 bases and J by 7 bases.

This clonotype was seen many times. The rearrangement uses TRBV2 and TRBJ1-3, with 10 bases fitting TRBD1. Looked up from germline, CDR1 is SNHLY and CDR2 is FYNNEI. There are 16 residues in the CDR3. After removal of 7 bases from V and 0 bases from J, the junction contained 6 bases not matched to a gene. The CDR3 region has the DNA TGTGCCAGCACCCGACAGGGGGCCTACTCTGGAAACACCATATATTTT. This sequence encodes CASTRQGAYSGNTIYF.

This clonotype has just a few counts. The rearrangement joins TRBV12-3 or TRBV12-4 to TRBJ2-7; 7 bases line up with TRBD2. Trimming took 3 bases from V and 3 from J; bases not matched to a gene: 8. This CDR3 is built from 15 residues. The CDR3 DNA is TGTGCCAGCAGTTTGGGTGCTAGCGGTTACTACGAGCAGTACTTC. Amino acids: CASSLGASGYYEQYF.

This clonotype has ten or more counts. The gene calls are TRBV12-5 and TRBJ2-2, with 12 nucleotides matching TRBD1. The germline V gene has CDR1 LGHNT and CDR2 FRNRAP. Trimming at V came to 2 bases and at J to 3 bases, leaving 13 bases not matched to a gene. This CDR3 region has 20 residues. The CDR3 is CASGLLKAGTGGSDTGELFF. As DNA, the CDR3 is TGTGCTAGTGGTTTGCTCAAGGCCGGGACAGGGGGCTCGGACACCGGGGAGCTGTTTTTT.

This clonotype was detected only a few times. This chain links TRBV7-9 with TRBJ1-2, with D unresolved. Germline V gives CDR1 SEHNR, CDR2 FQNEAQ (reference sequence). This CDR3 is built from 15 residues. The V gene lost 5 bases and the J gene lost 3 bases, with 16 bases spanning the gap. The CDR3 loop is CASSPLDEGYYGYTF. CDR3 DNA sequence: TGTGCCAGCAGCCCCCTTGATGAAGGATACTATGGCTACACCTTC.

This clonotype has at least ten counts. The chain carries TRBV28 and TRBJ1-1; D uncertain. This CDR3 has 13 residues. From germline, CDR1 is MDHEN and CDR2 SYDVKM. The ends were cut back, 5 bases at V and 4 bases at J, with 11 bases in the middle. The CDR3 reads CASSPPMGTEAFF. The DNA of the CDR3 is TGTGCCAGCAGTCCCCCCATGGGCACTGAAGCTTTCTTT.

This clonotype was seen a few times. The chain has TRBV6-1 and TRBJ2-5; possible D gene TRBD2, 6 bases. CDR1 MNHNS and CDR2 SASEGT come from the germline V gene. This CDR3 contains 15 residues. Deletions cut 5 bases from V and 10 bases from J, with 23 bases between. CDR3 residues: CASSYSSLAGRFQYF. The DNA of the CDR3 is TGTGCCAGCAGTTACAGTTCTTTGGCAGGGAGGTTCCAGTACTTC.

In this sample, this clonotype turned up a few times. V is TRBV7-9 and J is TRBJ2-2; 8 nucleotides align to TRBD2. CDR3 size: 15 residues. V gave up 3 bases and J gave up 3 bases; unmatched junction bases: 3. Germline lookup yields CDR1 SEHNR and CDR2 FQNEAQ (reference sequence). CDR3 region: CASSLGLGHTGELFF. The CDR3 coding sequence is TGTGCCAGCAGCTTGGGACTAGGGCACACCGGGGAGCTGTTTTTT.

This clonotype turned up a few times. This chain joins TRBV7-8 and TRBJ2-3; 16 bases align to TRBD2. Germline V gene lookup returns CDR1 SGHVS and CDR2 FQNEAQ. Unmatched junction bases numbered 4, after V lost 5 bases and J lost 5 bases. CDR3 size: 16 residues. The CDR3 DNA reads as TGTGCCAGCAGCCCGGGACTAGCGGGAGGGATAGATACGCAGTATTTT. It translates to CASSPGLAGGIDTQYF.

The table lists this clonotype with many counts. V usage is TRBV2 and J usage is TRBJ2-1, with D possibly being TRBD1 (6 bases). The V end lost 8 bases, the J end lost 4 bases, and 15 bases lay between the germline ends. Germline V gives CDR1 SNHLY, CDR2 FYNNEI. The CDR3 totals 14 residues. The CDR3 sequence is CASAENTGYNEQFF. The CDR3 DNA follows: TGTGCCAGCGCCGAGAATACAGGGTACAATGAGCAGTTCTTC.